One and the same sample provided the 12 T cell receptor beta chains below, sequenced in a study of cytomegalovirus exposure and HLA in healthy donors. Clones were sequenced by immunoSEQ multiplex PCR, and TCRdb holds only the in-frame ones, with some missing. The data contain about 130,000 clones, roughly four fifths of them singletons. Sequenced sample: PBMCs. These receptors originate from a young man in good health and CMV-seropositive.

This clone has only one observation. The chain joins TRBV6-5 to TRBJ1-2; D ambiguous. This CDR3 spans 13 amino acids. The V gene lost 6 bases and the J gene lost 6 bases, with 14 bases spanning the gap. Germline values: CDR1 MNHEY, CDR2 SVGAGI. The CDR3 loop reads CASSQSGDHGYTF. CDR3 in DNA: TGTGCCAGCAGCCAGTCGGGTGACCATGGCTACACCTTC.

CDR3 residues: CASSPMPGLAGGPYEQYF. The CDR3 DNA sequence: TGTGCCAGCAGTCCCATGCCGGGACTAGCGGGGGGGCCCTACGAGCAGTACTTC. The V call is TRBV27, the J call TRBJ2-7; 16 bases fit TRBD2. The germline gives CDR1 MNHEY, CDR2 SMNVEV (reference sequence). The V gene end was trimmed by 5 bases and the J gene end by 2 bases; junction bases not matched to a gene: 9. The CDR3 covers 18 residues.

The chain links TRBV5-1 to TRBJ1-1, with 7 nucleotides matching TRBD1. The germline gives CDR1 SGHRS, CDR2 YFSETQ. This CDR3 contains 16 residues. The trim removed 2 bases at V and 0 bases at J, leaving 7 bases unmatched. The CDR3 sequence: CASSLRTGSLNTEAFF. CDR3 bases: TGCGCCAGCAGCTTAAGGACAGGTTCTCTGAACACTGAAGCTTTCTTT.

The chain employs TRBV18 and TRBJ1-4; 10 positions match TRBD1. V shed 3 bases, J shed 7 bases, and the junction held 8 bases outside the gene matches. Germline V gene lookup returns CDR1 KGHSH and CDR2 LQKENI. The CDR3 loop spans 16 amino acids. CDR3 protein: CASSPGQGRGGEKLFF. DNA for the CDR3: TGTGCCAGCTCACCGGGACAGGGGAGAGGAGGTGAAAAACTGTTTTTT.

This clone was observed a handful of times. The rearrangement uses TRBV4-1 and TRBJ2-7, with a weak D call TRBD2 (5 bases). Trimming removed 4 bases at V and 0 bases at J, with 13 bases between. The CDR3 extends over 15 amino acids. Germline V gene sequence: CDR1 MGHRA, CDR2 YSYEKL. CDR3 amino acids: CASSRANRGSYEQYF. The CDR3 nucleotides are TGCGCCAGCAGCCGAGCTAACCGGGGCTCCTACGAGCAGTACTTC.

CDR3 bases: TGTGCCAGCAGTGGGAGTCCCACTGAAGCTTTCTTT. Protein product: CASSGSPTEAFF. The chain has TRBV6-5 and TRBJ1-1; D remains unclear. Germline values: CDR1 MNHEY, CDR2 SVGAGI. V was pared by 5 bases and J by 4 bases, with 8 bases between. The CDR3 loop spans 12 amino acids.

This clone has a single count. The CDR3 sequence: CASSPTTVLGYTF. CDR3 sequence (DNA): TGTGCCAGCAGTCCAACAACAGTTTTGGGCTACACCTTC. This chain joins TRBV28 and TRBJ1-2; D is ambiguous. The CDR3 length is 13 residues. V gave up 5 bases and J gave up 8 bases, with 15 bases separating them. Germline values: CDR1 MDHEN, CDR2 SYDVKM.

The chain is built from TRBV7-7 and TRBJ2-5; TRBD2 matches at 7 bases. V was clipped by 1 base and J by 4 bases; unmatched bases: 3. There are 14 residues in the CDR3. Germline assignment: CDR1 SSHAT and CDR2 FNYEAQ (reference sequence). CDR3: CASSLEGGAETQYF. As DNA, the CDR3 is TGTGCCAGCAGCTTAGAGGGAGGGGCAGAGACCCAGTACTTC.

The V call is TRBV4-2, the J call TRBJ2-3, with TRBD2 matching over 8 bases. J gave up 3 bases and V 1 base, and 6 bases lay outside the gene matches. The CDR3 has 16 residues. Per germline, CDR1 LGHNA and CDR2 YNFKEQ. CDR3 protein: CASSQAISGGTDTQYF. CDR3 coding DNA: TGTGCCAGCAGCCAAGCCATAAGCGGGGGAACAGATACGCAGTATTTT.

V and J are TRBV7-2 and TRBJ1-2; 9 bases are a match to TRBD1. The germline V gene has CDR1 SGHTA and CDR2 FQGNSA. V lost 0 bases and J lost 7; bases outside the gene matches: 6. The CDR3 loop spans 15 amino acids. CDR3 sequence: CASSLAGTGKGGYTF. The CDR3 DNA reads as TGTGCCAGCAGCTTAGCGGGGACAGGGAAAGGTGGCTACACCTTC. Looking up the rest from reference TRBV7-2 and TRBJ1-2 gives the full variable domain: GAGVSQSPSNKVTEKGKDVELRCDPISGHTALYWYRQSLGQGLEFLIYFQGNSAPDKSGLPSDRFSAERTGGSVSTLTIQRTQQEDSAVYLCASSLAGTGKGGYTFGSGTRLTVV.

With regard to this clone: One end of the junction fails to match germline, which may point to a read error. The same CDR3 arises from other DNA sequences in this sample as well. The chain combines TRBV6-6 with TRBJ1-1; TRBD1 might be the D (5 bases). This CDR3 region has 14 residues. Germline V gives CDR1 MNHNY, CDR2 SVGAGI (reference sequence). The CDR3, as DNA: TGCGCCAGCAGCCCGACAGTGGAAGGAACTGAAGCTTTCTTT. Translating it yields CASSPTVEGTEAFF.

This chain joins TRBV7-3 and TRBJ2-1, with TRBD2 matching over 12 bases. The ends lost 5 bases at V and 9 bases at J; junction bases unmatched: 11. The V gene's germline CDR1 is SGHTA and CDR2 FQGTGA. The CDR3 spans 16 residues. DNA of the CDR3: TGTGCCAGCAGCCCTCGACCTAGCGGGAGGGCCGGTGAGCAGTTCTTC. It encodes CASSPRPSGRAGEQFF.